These 2 T cell receptor beta chains were all obtained from the same sample, sequenced in a study of patients and donors after allogeneic stem cell transplantation. TCRdb itself ran the RT-PCR reads through MiXCR, one entry per CDR3 protein. The sample has about 88,000 distinct CDR3 sequences, under 50% seen once. Sequences were obtained from blood, either unsorted or a sorted T cell fraction (not recorded which). These receptors came from a human donor who was either an allogeneic HSCT recipient or a stem cell or donor lymphocyte infusion donor (not recorded which). It is not recorded whose cells these are; they may come from a transplant donor.

The V and J genes are TRBV5-1 and TRBJ1-2, with 8 positions matching TRBD1. The CDR3 sequence is 14 residues long. Germline CDR1 SGHRS, CDR2 YFSETQ. J lost 8 bases, V lost 0 bases, and 6 bases had no gene match. The CDR3 here is CASSLAGQGEGYTF. The CDR3 nucleotides are TGCGCCAGCAGCTTGGCTGGACAGGGAGAAGGCTACACCTTC. Drawing the rest from reference TRBV5-1 and TRBJ1-2, the complete variable domain is KAGVTQTPRYLIKTRGQQVTLSCSPISGHRSVSWYQQTPGQGLQFLFEYFSETQRNKGNFPGRFSGRQFSNSRSEMNVSTLELGDSALYLCASSLAGQGEGYTFGSGTRLTVV.

This clonotype was recorded a few times. The genes are TRBV18 and TRBJ1-4; 7 nucleotides match TRBD1. Germline V gene lookup returns CDR1 KGHSH and CDR2 LQKENI. Trimming took 2 bases from V and 8 from J; bases not matched to a gene: 11. The length of the CDR3 is 16 residues. In DNA form, the CDR3 reads TGTGCCAGCTCACCAAAAGATCACAGGGGCAGCGAAAAACTGTTTTTT. It codes for CASSPKDHRGSEKLFF.